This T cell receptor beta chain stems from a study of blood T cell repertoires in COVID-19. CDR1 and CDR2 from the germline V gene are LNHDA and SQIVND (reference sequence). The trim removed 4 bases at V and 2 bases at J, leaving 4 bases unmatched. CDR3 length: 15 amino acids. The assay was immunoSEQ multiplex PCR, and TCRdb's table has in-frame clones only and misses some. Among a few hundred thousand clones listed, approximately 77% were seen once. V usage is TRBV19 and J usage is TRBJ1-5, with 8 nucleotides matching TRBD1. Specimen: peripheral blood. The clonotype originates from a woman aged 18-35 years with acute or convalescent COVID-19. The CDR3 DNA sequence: TGTGCCAGTAGTACCCCGACAGGGGGCAATCAGCCCCAGCATTTT. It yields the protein CASSTPTGGNQPQHF.